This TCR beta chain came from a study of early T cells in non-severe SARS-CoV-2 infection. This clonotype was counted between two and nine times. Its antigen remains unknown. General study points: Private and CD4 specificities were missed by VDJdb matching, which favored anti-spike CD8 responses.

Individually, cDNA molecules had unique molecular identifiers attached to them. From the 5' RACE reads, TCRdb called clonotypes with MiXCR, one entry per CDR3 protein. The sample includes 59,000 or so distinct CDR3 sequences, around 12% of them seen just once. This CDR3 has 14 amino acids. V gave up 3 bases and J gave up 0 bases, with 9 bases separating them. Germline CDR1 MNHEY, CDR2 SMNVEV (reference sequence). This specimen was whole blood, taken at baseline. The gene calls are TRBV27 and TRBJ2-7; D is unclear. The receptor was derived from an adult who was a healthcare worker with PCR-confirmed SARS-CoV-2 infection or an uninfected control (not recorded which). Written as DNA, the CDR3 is TGTGCCAGCAGTTTCCAGTCGAGCTCCTACGAGCAGTACTTC. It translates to CASSFQSSSYEQYF.